The 12 T cell receptor beta chains below come from one sample, sequenced in a study of T cells in Graves' hyperthyroidism and ophthalmopathy. The investigators amplified TCR beta CDR3 regions from RNA transcripts. HTBI primers drove first-round RT-PCR of the TCR CDR3. MiXCR, run by TCRdb on the multiplex PCR reads, gives a single entry per CDR3 protein. The sample carries about 270,000 distinct CDR3 sequences, over 20% recorded once. The specimen sequenced was blood. These receptors all stem from a man younger than 45 with Graves' ophthalmopathy.

The chain combines TRBV5-5 with TRBJ2-1; 10 bases line up with TRBD2. The CDR3 sequence is 20 residues long. J lost 5 bases, V lost 4 bases, and 21 bases had no gene match. Germline lookup yields CDR1 SGHKS and CDR2 YYEKEE (reference sequence). The CDR3 DNA reads TGTGCCAGCAGCCTATACTCCTCCGAGCGGGAGGGCCCCTTCCACAATGAGCAGTTCTTC. It is translated as CASSLYSSEREGPFHNEQFF.

This clonotype was seen a handful of times. The chain couples TRBV7-9 to TRBJ2-1; no firm D call. The V end lost 5 bases, the J end lost 2 bases, and 13 bases lay between the germline ends. This CDR3 spans 15 amino acids. CDR1 SEHNR and CDR2 FQNEAQ come from the germline V gene (reference sequence). CDR3 nucleotides: TGTGCCAGCAGCCCCCGTCTCCGTACCTACAATGAGCAGTTCTTC. It translates to CASSPRLRTYNEQFF.

CDR3 sequence (DNA): TGTGCCAGCAGTGAAGTGGATAGCGGGAGCACAGATACGCAGTATTTT. The encoded protein is CASSEVDSGSTDTQYF. V is TRBV2 and J is TRBJ2-3; 7 nucleotides line up with TRBD2. Losses at the gene ends were 1 base for V and 0 bases for J; bases not matched to a gene: 4. Per the germline V gene, CDR1 is SNHLY and CDR2 is FYNNEI. CDR3 length: 16 amino acids.

Ten or more counts support this clonotype. V usage is TRBV12-3 or TRBV12-4 and J usage is TRBJ2-7; D gene unclear. V lost 7 bases, J lost 5 bases, and 12 bases lay in between. There are 12 residues in the CDR3. The DNA for the CDR3 is TGTGCCAGCACCCCCGTCGCCCACGAGCAGTACTTC. As protein: CASTPVAHEQYF.

The chain couples TRBV5-1 to TRBJ1-1; D remains ambiguous. V lost 0 bases to trimming and J lost 1 base, with 16 bases between them. The CDR3 sequence is 17 residues long. Germline CDR1 SGHRS, CDR2 YFSETQ. This CDR3 is CASSLVARAQANTEAFF. The CDR3 DNA reads as TGCGCCAGCAGCTTGGTAGCTCGTGCCCAAGCGAACACTGAAGCTTTCTTT.

This chain uses TRBV20-1 with TRBJ2-7, with a tentative D call TRBD2 (5 bases). In germline, CDR1 is DFQATT, CDR2 SNEGSKA (reference sequence). Trimming took off 0 bases at V and 5 bases at J, with 8 bases between the two ends. This CDR3 is built from 12 residues. The CDR3 protein is CSARDARDEQYF. CDR3 bases: TGCAGTGCTAGAGACGCGCGGGACGAGCAGTACTTC.

This chain links TRBV20-1 with TRBJ1-1, with D hard to call. Looked up from germline, CDR1 is DFQATT and CDR2 is SNEGSKA (reference sequence). CDR3 size: 12 residues. V was clipped by 3 bases and J by 7 bases, with 12 bases between them. CDR3 residues: CSARRGTDEAFF. As DNA, the CDR3 is TGCAGTGCTAGGCGGGGAACAGATGAAGCTTTCTTT.

The rearrangement joins TRBV10-3 to TRBJ2-1; 8 bases align to TRBD2. V trimming: 5 bases; J trimming: 5 bases; junction bases outside the gene matches: 17. The CDR3 covers 18 residues. CDR1 is ENHRY, CDR2 SYGVKD, per germline. Written as DNA, the CDR3 is TGTGCCATCAGTTACAGGACTAGCATGGGGACGGCCGACAATGAGCAGTTCTTC. Its translation is CAISYRTSMGTADNEQFF.

The V gene is TRBV11-2, the J gene TRBJ2-5; TRBD1 agrees at 7 bases. The V gene end was trimmed by 1 base and the J gene end by 5 bases; junction bases not matched to a gene: 4. CDR1 and CDR2 (germline): SGHAT, FQNNGV. This CDR3 region has 14 residues. CDR3 coding DNA: TGTGCCAGCAGCTTAGGGACAGGTTCGGAGACCCAGTACTTC. This translates into CASSLGTGSETQYF.

This clonotype was observed many times. The rearrangement joins TRBV7-8 to TRBJ2-5; TRBD2 agrees at 10 bases. Germline CDR1 reads SGHVS; CDR2 reads FQNEAQ. The CDR3 length is 15 residues. Trimming removed 5 bases from V and 9 bases from J; junction bases left unmatched: 12. The CDR3 region is CASSPSSGRGLAQYF. Here the CDR3 DNA reads TGTGCCAGCAGCCCATCCAGCGGGAGGGGTTTGGCCCAGTACTTC.

About this clonotype: A read error is possible here, since a much larger clone lies one base away. The gene calls are TRBV12-3 or TRBV12-4 and TRBJ2-7; tentative D call: TRBD1 (6 bases). The CDR3 spans 14 residues. CDR3 DNA sequence: TGTGCCAGCAGTTCCCCAGGGGCGGGCTACGAGCAGCACTTC. This translates into CASSSPGAGYEQHF.

In this sample, this clonotype turned up a few times. The chain carries TRBV18 and TRBJ2-1; D is unresolved. The CDR3 extends over 15 amino acids. Trimming stripped 0 bases from V and 9 bases from J, with 15 bases between. CDR1 KGHSH and CDR2 LQKENI come from the germline V gene. CDR3 region: CASSPPASRRSEQFF. The CDR3 coding sequence is TGTGCCAGCTCACCACCCGCCTCCCGGCGGAGTGAGCAGTTCTTC.